The clone carrying this T cell receptor beta chain was observed a handful of times. Antigen unknown. This specimen belongs to a study of T cell repertoires in cytomegalovirus infection. As for the study in general: Both a matching HLA type and CMV infection were indicated by public TCR beta signatures. Findings and limits, study-wide: Dominating the ex vivo response were HLA-C-restricted CMV-specific TCR beta clonotypes. There were carriers of CMV plus the relevant HLA, and cumulative public TCR beta family frequency identified them.

A single record per CDR3 protein comes from TCRdb applying MiXCR to the reads. The sample lists 250,000 to 300,000 distinct CDR3 sequences, roughly a quarter occurring once. Germline V lookup: CDR1 GTSNPN, CDR2 SVGIG (reference sequence). The CDR3 has 17 residues. J gave up 1 base and V 5 bases, and 11 bases lay outside the gene matches. This TCR was recovered from a human donor in good health (CMV status not recorded). Some clones in this sample may be carry-over from other donors' samples. Sequencing was done on a sample of PBMCs. The chain joins TRBV30 to TRBJ1-5; 10 bases agree with TRBD1. CDR3 in DNA: TGTGCCTGGGATACCGGACAGGGGGTAAGCAGCAATCAGCCCCAGCATTTT. This gives the protein CAWDTGQGVSSNQPQHF.